Below, 22 T cell receptor beta chains from the same sample are listed, as sequenced in a study of T cells in Graves' hyperthyroidism and ophthalmopathy. Template material for amplifying TCR beta CDR3 regions consisted of RNA transcripts. In the first-round RT-PCR of the TCR CDR3, the HTBI primer set was used. MiXCR, applied by TCRdb to the multiplex PCR reads, yields one record per CDR3 protein. The sample has about half a million distinct CDR3 sequences, 24% seen once; the top ten hold about 10%. Sample: blood. The receptor set was obtained from a woman aged 25 to 39 with Graves' ophthalmopathy.

This clonotype was found many times. The V call is TRBV20-1, the J call TRBJ2-7; TRBD1 agrees at 9 bases. The V gene's germline CDR1 is DFQATT and CDR2 SNEGSKA (reference sequence). This CDR3 has 15 amino acids. With 6 bases clipped from V and 4 bases from J, the junction kept 13 bases outside the gene matches. The CDR3 region has the DNA TGCAGTGCCGAGTCTCCGGGACAGGGAGGGTACGAGCAGTACTTC. It encodes CSAESPGQGGYEQYF.

This clonotype was picked up many times. The chain carries TRBV12-3 or TRBV12-4 and TRBJ1-2; 7 positions agree with TRBD1. The CDR3 consists of 15 residues. Losses at the gene ends were 4 bases for V and 2 bases for J; bases not matched to a gene: 7. In DNA, the CDR3 is TGTGCCAGCAGTTCCTACCTGACAGGGAACTATGGCTACACCTTC. It yields the protein CASSSYLTGNYGYTF.

This clonotype has ten or more counts. V and J are TRBV6-5 and TRBJ2-7, with D possibly called TRBD1 or TRBD2 (5 bases each). Between the trimmed V and J ends, which lost 2 bases and 6 bases, there was a span of 23 bases. The germline V gene encodes CDR1 MNHEY and CDR2 SVGAGI. This CDR3 region has 17 residues. The CDR3: CASSYNYRDRANFEQYF. CDR3 DNA: TGTGCCAGCAGTTACAACTACCGGGACCGGGCTAACTTCGAGCAGTACTTC.

As concerns this clonotype: Since a much larger clone is just one base distant, this may be a read error. The chain couples TRBV18 to TRBJ2-5; TRBD2 might be the D (6 bases). The CDR3 totals 14 residues. CDR1 KGHSH and CDR2 LQKENI come from the germline V gene. V was trimmed by 0 bases and J by 7 bases, leaving 12 bases between them. CDR3 loop: CASSPPFRGGTQYF. CDR3 in DNA: TGTGCCAGCTCACCACCTTTCCGGGGAGGGACCCAGTACTTC.

CDR3 in DNA: TGTGCCAGCAGCCTCACCCGACAGCCTAACTATGGCTACACCTTC. Translating it yields CASSLTRQPNYGYTF. The rearrangement links TRBV6-1 to TRBJ1-2; D might be TRBD1 (5 bases). The CDR3 is 15 residues long. Trimming took off 6 bases at V and 0 bases at J, with 14 bases between the two ends. Germline V gene sequence: CDR1 MNHNS, CDR2 SASEGT.

The table lists this clonotype with many counts. V and J are TRBV3-1 and TRBJ1-1, with D possibly TRBD1 on 6 matching bases. The CDR3 is 13 residues long. Germline V gene sequence: CDR1 LGHDT, CDR2 YNNKEL (reference sequence). With 3 bases removed from V and 4 bases from J, the gap between germline ends came to 9 bases. The CDR3 loop reads CASSQDRSTEAFF. The CDR3 region has the DNA TGTGCCAGCAGCCAGGACAGATCCACTGAAGCTTTCTTT.

This clonotype was seen at least ten times. This chain uses TRBV20-1 with TRBJ1-6; D gene uncertain. The germline CDR1 and CDR2 sequences are DFQATT and SNEGSKA (reference sequence). This CDR3 contains 16 residues. The V and J ends lost 0 bases and 0 bases respectively, with 9 bases between them. The CDR3 loop reads CSAREGRSSYNSPLHF. The CDR3 DNA is TGCAGTGCTAGAGAAGGACGGAGCTCCTATAATTCACCCCTCCACTTT.

The chain carries TRBV6-1 and TRBJ1-1; D unresolved. The V end was cut by 1 base, the J end by 1 base, with 7 bases between. The CDR3 is made up of 14 amino acids. The germline V gene has CDR1 MNHNS and CDR2 SASEGT. CDR3 nucleotide sequence: TGTGCCAGCAGTGAAGGGGCGGAGAACACTGAAGCTTTCTTT. Translating it yields CASSEGAENTEAFF.

The J gene is TRBJ2-5, the V gene TRBV4-2; tentative D call: TRBD2 (5 bases). CDR1 is LGHNA and CDR2 is YNFKEQ in the germline V gene. The CDR3 sequence is 15 residues long. V shed 1 base and J shed 2 bases, with 11 bases lying between them. The CDR3 coding sequence is TGTGCCAGCAGCCAAGCGTGGACTCAACAAGAGACCCAGTACTTC. Translation: CASSQAWTQQETQYF.

The chain joins TRBV7-3 to TRBJ1-6; D perhaps matches TRBD1 (6 bases). V lost 5 bases and J lost 7, with 12 bases in between. The germline V gene has CDR1 SGHTA and CDR2 FQGTGA. The CDR3 runs to 14 residues. CDR3 DNA sequence: TGTGCCAGCAGCGCCAGGGGTCGAAATTCACCCCTCCACTTT. Its translation is CASSARGRNSPLHF.

The V call is TRBV7-3, the J call TRBJ1-1, with D possibly TRBD1 on 5 matching bases. CDR1 is SGHTA and CDR2 is FQGTGA in the germline V gene. V was clipped by 5 bases and J by 6 bases, with 13 bases between them. This CDR3 has 13 residues. This CDR3 reads CASSPGATSEAFF. CDR3 DNA sequence: TGTGCCAGCAGCCCCGGGGCCACGTCTGAAGCTTTCTTT.

This clonotype was picked up a small number of times. V gene TRBV7-2 combines with J gene TRBJ1-1; TRBD1 is a possible D gene (6 bases). Germline V gene lookup returns CDR1 SGHTA and CDR2 FQGNSA. Trimming shortened V by 5 bases and J by 5 bases, and 18 bases separated the two germline ends. There are 15 residues in the CDR3. The CDR3 coding sequence is TGTGCCAGCAGCCCCGAGGGGGGGGGATGGACTGAAGCTTTCTTT. Its translation is CASSPEGGGWTEAFF.

This clonotype was seen repeatedly, ten times or more. The chain recombines TRBV11-2 with TRBJ1-3, with D hard to call. CDR3 length: 14 amino acids. Per the germline V gene, CDR1 is SGHAT and CDR2 is FQNNGV. V gave up 4 bases and J gave up 4 bases, with 11 bases separating them. The CDR3: CASSSSLGGNTIYF. The CDR3 DNA reads TGTGCCAGCAGCTCTTCTCTCGGAGGAAACACCATATATTTT. The variable domain in full, with the rest retrieved from reference TRBV11-2 and TRBJ1-3, is EAGVAQSPRYKIIEKRQSVAFWCNPISGHATLYWYQQILGQGPKLLIQFQNNGVVDDSQLPKDRFSAERLKGVDSTLKIQPAKLEDSAVYLCASSSSLGGNTIYFGEGSWLTVV.

The V gene is TRBV6-2 or TRBV6-3, the J gene TRBJ2-5; possibly TRBD2 for D (5 bases). The CDR3 length is 15 residues. Trimming cost V 4 bases and J 9 bases, with 21 bases left between them. The V gene's germline CDR1 is MNHEY and CDR2 SVGEGT. CDR3 protein: CASSSPRTATRAQYF. The CDR3, as DNA: TGTGCCAGCAGTTCGCCCCGGACCGCCACGCGGGCCCAGTACTTC.

The V and J genes are TRBV30 and TRBJ2-5; the match to TRBD1 covers 8 bases. Germline CDR1 GTSNPN, CDR2 SVGIG (reference sequence). This CDR3 is built from 15 residues. Trimming at V came to 2 bases and at J to 2 bases, leaving 7 bases not matched to a gene. This CDR3 reads CAWSTSGQGQETQYF. CDR3 DNA sequence: TGTGCCTGGAGTACGAGCGGACAGGGTCAAGAGACCCAGTACTTC.

Remarks on this clonotype: At one of its ends the junction is not consistent with the germline gene, which may arise from a read error. The chain combines TRBV7-2 with TRBJ1-1, with a tentative D call TRBD1 (6 bases). CDR1 and CDR2 (germline): SGHTA, FQGNSA. CDR3 length: 14 amino acids. CDR3 bases: TGTGCCAGCAGCTTAGGAAGGGGGTCCACTGAAGCTTGCTTT. Translated, it gives CASSLGRGSTEACF.

Many counts were recorded for this clonotype. CDR3 sequence: CASSLDLNQPQHF. CDR3 coding DNA: TGTGCCAGCAGTTTAGACTTAAATCAGCCCCAGCATTTT. V gene TRBV12-3 or TRBV12-4 combines with J gene TRBJ1-5, with D hard to call. V was clipped by 1 base and J by 4 bases, with 5 bases between them. The CDR3 is 13 amino acids.

Ten or more counts support this clonotype. This may arise from a read error, as a much more abundant clone is one base away. The chain is built from TRBV20-1 and TRBJ1-1; D uncertain. This CDR3 has 12 amino acids. Germline V lookup: CDR1 DFQATT, CDR2 SNEGSKA (reference sequence). The CDR3 bases are TGCAGTGCCCCCGGAGAGAACACTGAAACTTTCTTT. Translation gives CSAPGENTETFF.

This clonotype showed up many times. The chain recombines TRBV12-3 or TRBV12-4 with TRBJ2-7; no reliable D call. The CDR3 has 14 residues. V shed 2 bases and J shed 5 bases, with 13 bases lying between them. The chain's CDR3 is CASSLFWGTNEQYF. The CDR3 nucleotides are TGTGCCAGCAGTTTATTTTGGGGTACGAACGAGCAGTACTTC.

The chain couples TRBV11-1 to TRBJ2-7; 9 nucleotides agree with TRBD1. This CDR3 has 19 residues. V dropped 5 bases and J dropped 2; count of bases not matched to a gene: 19. CDR1 is SGHAT and CDR2 is FQDESV in the germline V gene (reference sequence). The CDR3 coding sequence is TGTGCCAGCAGCCACAACACCGGGGGGACAGGGACTTTACCCTACGAGCAGTACTTC. Translation gives CASSHNTGGTGTLPYEQYF.

The table lists this clonotype with a few counts. The junction departs from the called germline gene at one end, perhaps through a read error. This rearrangement joins TRBV5-1 to TRBJ2-7; 8 nucleotides agree with TRBD1. CDR3 length: 14 residues. Looked up from germline, CDR1 is SGHRS and CDR2 is YFSETQ. As DNA, the CDR3 is TGCGCCAGCAGCCTCGGGACAGGTCCCTACGAGCAGTGCTTC. Protein: CASSLGTGPYEQCF.

This clonotype was seen repeatedly, ten times or more. The rearrangement links TRBV29-1 to TRBJ2-7, with D possibly TRBD1 on 6 matching bases. The CDR3 has 12 residues. In germline, CDR1 is SQVTM, CDR2 ANQGSEA. Trimming took off 5 bases at V and 2 bases at J, with 10 bases between the two ends. Written as DNA, the CDR3 is TGCAGCGTTTCCGGACAGACCTACGAGCAGTACTTC. Protein product: CSVSGQTYEQYF.